Listed here are 3 T cell receptor beta chains from one sample, sequenced in a study of cytomegalovirus exposure and HLA in healthy donors. Both 60 Vbeta primers and 13 Jbeta primers went into the PCR. Generated by immunoSEQ multiplex PCR, the TCRdb table keeps only in-frame clones and is missing some. This table holds roughly 140,000 clones, roughly 80% found once. Sequences were obtained from PBMCs. These receptors originate from a man aged 30-40 years in good health and CMV-seropositive.

The table lists this clone with a few counts. This sequence joins TRBV6-1 and TRBJ1-2; D unclear. Germline V gene lookup returns CDR1 MNHNS and CDR2 SASEGT. V was shortened by 6 bases and J by 0 bases, with 11 bases between the two germline ends. The length of the CDR3 is 14 residues. CDR3 in amino acids: CASSLRETNYGYTF. CDR3 DNA: TGTGCCAGCAGCCTCCGGGAGACTAACTATGGCTACACCTTC.

The chain employs TRBV15 and TRBJ1-4; a weak D match, TRBD1 (5 bases). The germline CDR1 and CDR2 sequences are LNHNV and YYDKDF (reference sequence). CDR3 length: 16 amino acids. Between the trimmed V and J ends, which lost 5 bases and 4 bases, there was a span of 17 bases. CDR3: CATSGAVTDFNEKLFF. Here the CDR3 DNA reads TGTGCCACCAGCGGGGCCGTGACTGACTTTAATGAAAAACTGTTTTTT.

V is TRBV27 and J is TRBJ2-1; TRBD1 might be the D (6 bases). The ends were cut back, 5 bases at V and 7 bases at J, with 15 bases in the middle. Germline CDR1 is MNHEY and CDR2 is SMNVEV (reference sequence). CDR3 size: 14 residues. The CDR3 region has the DNA TGTGCCAGCAGTGTTACAGGGCAGCTAAATGAGCAGTTCTTC. Protein product: CASSVTGQLNEQFF.